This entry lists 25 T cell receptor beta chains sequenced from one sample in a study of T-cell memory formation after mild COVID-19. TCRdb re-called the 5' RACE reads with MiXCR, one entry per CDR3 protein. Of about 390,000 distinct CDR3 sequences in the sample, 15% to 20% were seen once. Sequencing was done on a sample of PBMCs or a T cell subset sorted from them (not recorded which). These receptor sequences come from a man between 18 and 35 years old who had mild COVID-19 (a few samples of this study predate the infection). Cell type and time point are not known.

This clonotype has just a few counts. The CDR3 reads CASSPLPGGWQDYGYTF. The CDR3 DNA sequence: TGTGCCAGCTCACCACTGCCAGGGGGCTGGCAAGACTATGGCTACACCTTC. The chain is built from TRBV18 and TRBJ1-2; 8 bases are shared with TRBD1. After removal of 1 base from V and 3 bases from J, the junction contained 10 bases not matched to a gene. The germline CDR1 and CDR2 sequences are KGHSH and LQKENI. CDR3 size: 17 residues.

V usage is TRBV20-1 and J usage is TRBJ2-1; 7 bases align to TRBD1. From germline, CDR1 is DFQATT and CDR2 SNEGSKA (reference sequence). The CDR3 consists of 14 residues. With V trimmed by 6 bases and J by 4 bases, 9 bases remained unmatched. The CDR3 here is CSASGTALYNEQFF. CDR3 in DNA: TGCAGTGCCTCCGGGACAGCCCTTTACAATGAGCAGTTCTTC.

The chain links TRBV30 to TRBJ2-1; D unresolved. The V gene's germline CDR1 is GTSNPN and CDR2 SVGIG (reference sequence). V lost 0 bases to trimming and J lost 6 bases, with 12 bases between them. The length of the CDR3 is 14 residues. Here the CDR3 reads CAWSVQGSVNEQFF. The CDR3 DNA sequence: TGTGCCTGGAGTGTACAAGGCAGTGTCAATGAGCAGTTCTTC.

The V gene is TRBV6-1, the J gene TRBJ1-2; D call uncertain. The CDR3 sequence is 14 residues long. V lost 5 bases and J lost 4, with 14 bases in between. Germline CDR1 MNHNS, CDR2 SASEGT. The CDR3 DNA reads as TGTGCCAGCAGTACAGCGGATATCGGCTATGGCTACACCTTC. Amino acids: CASSTADIGYGYTF.

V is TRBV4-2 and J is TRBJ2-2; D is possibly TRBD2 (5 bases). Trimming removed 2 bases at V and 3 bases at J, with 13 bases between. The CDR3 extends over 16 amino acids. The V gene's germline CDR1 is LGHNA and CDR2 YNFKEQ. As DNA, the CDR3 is TGTGCCAGCAGCCAATACTTAACCGGGGACACCGGGGAGCTGTTTTTT. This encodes CASSQYLTGDTGELFF.

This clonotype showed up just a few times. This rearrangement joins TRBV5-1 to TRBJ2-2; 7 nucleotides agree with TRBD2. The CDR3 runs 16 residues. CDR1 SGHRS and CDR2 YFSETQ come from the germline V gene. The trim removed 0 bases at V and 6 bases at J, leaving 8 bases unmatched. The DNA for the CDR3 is TGCGCCAGCAGCTTGGCCCGGAGCGGGGCCGCCGGGGAGCTGTTTTTT. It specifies CASSLARSGAAGELFF.

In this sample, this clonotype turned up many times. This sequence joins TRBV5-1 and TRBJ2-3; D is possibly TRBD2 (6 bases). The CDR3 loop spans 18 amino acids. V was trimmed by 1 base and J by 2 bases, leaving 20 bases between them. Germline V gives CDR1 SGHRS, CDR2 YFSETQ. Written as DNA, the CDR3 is TGCGCCAGCAGCTTGTTGGGGCTAGAGATGGGACTCACAGATACGCAGTATTTT. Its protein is CASSLLGLEMGLTDTQYF.

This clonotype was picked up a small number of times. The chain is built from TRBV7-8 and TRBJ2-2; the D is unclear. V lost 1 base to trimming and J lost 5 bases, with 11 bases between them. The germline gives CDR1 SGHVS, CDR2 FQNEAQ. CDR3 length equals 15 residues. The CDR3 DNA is TGTGCCAGCAGCTTAGTCGTGTCAGGTACCGGGGAGCTGTTTTTT. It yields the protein CASSLVVSGTGELFF.

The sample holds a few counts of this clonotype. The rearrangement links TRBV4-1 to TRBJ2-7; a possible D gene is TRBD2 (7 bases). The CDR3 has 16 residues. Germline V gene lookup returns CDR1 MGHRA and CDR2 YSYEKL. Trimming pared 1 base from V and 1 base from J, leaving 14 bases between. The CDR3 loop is CASSQGGGRRSYEQYF. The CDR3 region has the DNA TGCGCCAGCAGCCAAGGGGGGGGGCGGAGGTCCTACGAGCAGTACTTC.

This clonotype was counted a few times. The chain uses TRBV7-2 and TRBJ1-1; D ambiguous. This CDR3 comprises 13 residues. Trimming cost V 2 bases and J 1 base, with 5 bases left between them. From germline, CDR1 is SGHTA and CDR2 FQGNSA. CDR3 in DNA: TGTGCCAGCAGCTTAAATGCGAACACTGAAGCTTTCTTT. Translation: CASSLNANTEAFF.

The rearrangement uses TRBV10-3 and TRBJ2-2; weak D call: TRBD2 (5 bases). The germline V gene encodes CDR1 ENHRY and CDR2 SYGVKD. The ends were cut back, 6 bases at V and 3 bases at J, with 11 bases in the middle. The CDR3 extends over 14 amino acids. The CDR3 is CAIRWTDYTGELFF. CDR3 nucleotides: TGTGCCATCAGATGGACTGACTACACCGGGGAGCTGTTTTTT.

DNA for the CDR3: TGTGCCAGCAGCTCCGGGGGGGGACAGTTCACAGATACGCAGTATTTT. Its translation: CASSSGGGQFTDTQYF. This chain uses TRBV9 with TRBJ2-3; tentative D call: TRBD2 (8 bases). Looked up from germline, CDR1 is SGDLS and CDR2 is YYNGEE. Trimming stripped 4 bases from V and 2 bases from J, with 17 bases between. The CDR3 spans 16 residues.

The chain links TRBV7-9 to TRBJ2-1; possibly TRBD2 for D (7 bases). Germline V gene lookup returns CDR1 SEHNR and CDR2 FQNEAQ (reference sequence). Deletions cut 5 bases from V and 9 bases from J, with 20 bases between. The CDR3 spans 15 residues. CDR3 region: CASSPGRGGRGEQFF. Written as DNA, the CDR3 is TGTGCCAGCAGCCCAGGGAGGGGGGGCCGAGGTGAGCAGTTCTTC.

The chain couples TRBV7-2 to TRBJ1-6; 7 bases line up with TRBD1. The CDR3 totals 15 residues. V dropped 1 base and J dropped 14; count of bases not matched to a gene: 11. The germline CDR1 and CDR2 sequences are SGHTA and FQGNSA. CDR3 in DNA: TGTGCCAGCAGCTTAGTGTTTACAGGGGAATTCACCCTCCACTTT. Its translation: CASSLVFTGEFTLHF.

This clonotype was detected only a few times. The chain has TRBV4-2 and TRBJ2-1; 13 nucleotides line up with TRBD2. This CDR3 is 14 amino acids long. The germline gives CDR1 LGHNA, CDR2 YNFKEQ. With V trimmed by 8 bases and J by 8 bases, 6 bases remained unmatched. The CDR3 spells CASGGTSGADEQFF. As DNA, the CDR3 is TGTGCCAGCGGGGGGACTAGCGGGGCAGATGAGCAGTTCTTC.

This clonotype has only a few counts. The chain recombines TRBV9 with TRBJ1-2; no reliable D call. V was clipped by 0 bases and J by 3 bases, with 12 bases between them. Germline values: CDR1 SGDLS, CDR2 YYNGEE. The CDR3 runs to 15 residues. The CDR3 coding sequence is TGTGCCAGCAGCGTAGATCCCGCGTTCCACTATGGCTACACCTTC. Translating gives CASSVDPAFHYGYTF.

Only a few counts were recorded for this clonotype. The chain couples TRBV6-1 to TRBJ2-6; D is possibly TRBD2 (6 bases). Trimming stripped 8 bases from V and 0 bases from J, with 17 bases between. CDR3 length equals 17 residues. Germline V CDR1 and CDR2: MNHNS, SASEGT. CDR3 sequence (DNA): TGTGCCAGCCTCCCCCGGGACGGGAGCTCTGGGGCCAACGTCCTGACTTTC. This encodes CASLPRDGSSGANVLTF.

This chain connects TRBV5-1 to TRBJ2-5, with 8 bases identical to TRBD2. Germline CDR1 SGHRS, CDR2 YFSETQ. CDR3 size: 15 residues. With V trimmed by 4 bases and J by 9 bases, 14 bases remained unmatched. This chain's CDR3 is CASSPRPGLVGPQYF. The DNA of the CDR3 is TGCGCCAGCAGCCCTCGTCCGGGACTAGTGGGTCCCCAGTACTTC.

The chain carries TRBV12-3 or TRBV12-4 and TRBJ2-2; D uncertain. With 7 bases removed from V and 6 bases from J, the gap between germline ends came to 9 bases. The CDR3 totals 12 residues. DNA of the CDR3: TGTGCCAGCAATCATCAGGCCGGGGAGCTGTTTTTT. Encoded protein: CASNHQAGELFF.

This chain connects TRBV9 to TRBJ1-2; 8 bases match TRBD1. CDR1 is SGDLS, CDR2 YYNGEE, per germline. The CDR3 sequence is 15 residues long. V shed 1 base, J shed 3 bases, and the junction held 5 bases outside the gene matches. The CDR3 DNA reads TGTGCCAGCAGCGTAACCCCGACAGGGGACTATGGCTACACCTTC. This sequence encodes CASSVTPTGDYGYTF.

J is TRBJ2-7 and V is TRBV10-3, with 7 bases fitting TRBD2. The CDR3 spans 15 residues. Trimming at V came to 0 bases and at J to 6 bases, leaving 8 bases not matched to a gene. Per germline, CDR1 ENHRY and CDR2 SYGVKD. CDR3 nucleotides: TGTGCCATCAGTGAGTCGGTTGACCGGGGGGTCGAGCAGTACTTC. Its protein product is CAISESVDRGVEQYF.

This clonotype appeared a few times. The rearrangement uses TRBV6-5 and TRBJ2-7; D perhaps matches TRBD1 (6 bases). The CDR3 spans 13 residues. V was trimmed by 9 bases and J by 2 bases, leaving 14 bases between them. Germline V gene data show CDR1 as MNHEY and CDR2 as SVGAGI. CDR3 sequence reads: CASWDGQTYEQYV. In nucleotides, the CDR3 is TGTGCCAGTTGGGATGGACAGACCTACGAGCAGTACGTC.

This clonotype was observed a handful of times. CDR3 sequence (DNA): TGCAGTGCTTCTGGGGGCAGGCTTGAGACCCAGTACTTC. Protein: CSASGGRLETQYF. This rearrangement joins TRBV20-1 to TRBJ2-5, with TRBD1 as a possible D gene (6 bases). V lost 5 bases and J 5 bases, leaving 15 bases between the germline ends. The CDR3 loop spans 13 amino acids. Germline V gene sequence: CDR1 DFQATT, CDR2 SNEGSKA (reference sequence).

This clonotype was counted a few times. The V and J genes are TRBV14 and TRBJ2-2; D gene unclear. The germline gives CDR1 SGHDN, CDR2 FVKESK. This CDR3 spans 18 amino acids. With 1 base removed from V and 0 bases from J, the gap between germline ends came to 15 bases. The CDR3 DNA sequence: TGTGCCAGCAGCCAAGTTGGGCGGATGAGACCGAACACCGGGGAGCTGTTTTTT. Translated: CASSQVGRMRPNTGELFF.

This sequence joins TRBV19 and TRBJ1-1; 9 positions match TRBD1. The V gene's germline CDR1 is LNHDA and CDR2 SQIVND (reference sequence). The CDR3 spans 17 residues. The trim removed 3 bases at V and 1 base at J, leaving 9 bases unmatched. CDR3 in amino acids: CASSMGPRDRENTEAFF. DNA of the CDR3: TGTGCCAGTAGTATGGGACCCCGGGACAGGGAGAACACTGAAGCTTTCTTT.